Listed below are T cell receptor beta chains from one sample, sequenced in a study of CD8 T cells in ankylosing spondylitis. TCRdb ran MiXCR on the 5' RACE reads and lists one entry per CDR3 protein. The data contain 200,000 or so distinct CDR3 sequences, about an eighth of them seen just once; the ten biggest clones take up 8% to 13%. The sample was blood, either unsorted or a sorted T cell fraction (not recorded which). The receptor set was obtained from a female donor with ankylosing spondylitis or in good health (not recorded which). Both conserved end residues are part of each CDR3. D genes are given only for firm matches. Rows give clone size only sometimes, using once, few, many, or a class for an expanded clone.

j_call,v_call,clone_size,d_call,cdr3_nt,cdr3_aa
TRBJ2-7,TRBV19,few,NA,TGTGCCAGTAGAAGGACGGCCACCTACGAGCAGTACTTC,CASRRTATYEQYF
TRBJ2-3,TRBV5-6,NA,TRBD1,TGTGCCAGCAGCTCGTCTGGACAGGGAGCAGATACGCAGTATTTT,CASSSSGQGADTQYF
TRBJ1-5,TRBV20-1,many,NA,TGCAGTGCTAGGGAAAACAGGGCGAACGAACCCCAGCATTTT,CSARENRANEPQHF
TRBJ1-1,TRBV6-2/TRBV6-3,NA,TRBD1,TGTGTCAGCAGCCGACAGGGGATGAACACTGAAGCTTTCTTT,CVSSRQGMNTEAFF
TRBJ1-2,TRBV7-2,few,NA,TGTGCCAGCAGCGACTTTTATGGCTACACCTTC,CASSDFYGYTF
TRBJ2-3,TRBV20-1,many,NA,TGCAGTGCTAGAGATAAAACTGGAGGGGTACCAGATACGCAGTATTTT,CSARDKTGGVPDTQYF
TRBJ2-3,TRBV24-1,many,NA,TGTGCCACCAGTGAAACCAGGGAGACGCAGTATTTT,CATSETRETQYF
TRBJ2-7,TRBV15,many,NA,TGTGCCACCAGCAGAGGAGGACGGACCTACGAGCAGTACTTC,CATSRGGRTYEQYF
TRBJ2-7,TRBV7-6,many,NA,TGTGCCAGCAGCTTTCACCTGAACGAGCAGTACTTC,CASSFHLNEQYF
TRBJ1-1,TRBV28,many,NA,TGTGCCAGCAGCCCAACACTCGGAGGGGCAGGTGGAGTGAACACTGAAGCTTTCTTT,CASSPTLGGAGGVNTEAFF
TRBJ1-5,TRBV6-1,many,NA,TGTGCCAGCAGGCTTGGGGGCCCTCAGCCCCAGCATTTT,CASRLGGPQPQHF
TRBJ1-5,TRBV20-1,many,NA,TGCAGTGCTAGAGGCGCTCAGCCCCAGCATTTT,CSARGAQPQHF
TRBJ2-6,TRBV27,NA,TRBD1,TGTGCCAGCAGTTCCATCGACAGGGTCGTTGCTGGGGCCAACGTCCTGACTTTC,CASSSIDRVVAGANVLTF
TRBJ1-1,TRBV7-3,NA,NA,TGTGCCAGCAGTACCGGGGCCAACACTGAAGCTTTCTTT,CASSTGANTEAFF
TRBJ2-2,TRBV12-3/TRBV12-4,many,NA,TGTGCCAGCAGAGCTACCGGGGAGCTGTTTTTT,CASRATGELFF
TRBJ1-1,TRBV18,NA,NA,TGTGCCAGCTCACCACCGGGTTCGGCAGGGGATACTGAAGCTTTCTTT,CASSPPGSAGDTEAFF
TRBJ2-7,TRBV29-1,few,NA,TGCAGCGCCTCGGGACGGACCTACGAGCAGTACTTC,CSASGRTYEQYF
TRBJ2-2,TRBV6-4,few,TRBD1,TGTGCCAGCAGTGGTCAGGGGGCCCCCACCGGGGAGCTGTTTTTT,CASSGQGAPTGELFF
TRBJ1-1,TRBV7-2,many,NA,TGTGCCAGCAGCTTCAAACGGGGGGGAACCACTGAAGCTTTCTTT,CASSFKRGGTTEAFF
TRBJ2-1,TRBV5-1,many,TRBD2,TGCGCCAGCAGCCCGGCCGGGGGGGCAGGGCGGAATGAGCAGTTCTTC,CASSPAGGAGRNEQFF
TRBJ2-7,TRBV20-1,NA,TRBD2,TGCAGTGCTAGAGACCCCGGGACTAGCGGTTCCTACGAGCAGTACTTC,CSARDPGTSGSYEQYF
TRBJ2-4,TRBV7-7,many,TRBD2,TGTGCCAGCAGTGAGACCCACCTCAAAGGACTAGCGGGGACTAAAAACATTCAGTACTTC,CASSETHLKGLAGTKNIQYF
TRBJ2-1,TRBV5-1,many,TRBD1,TGCGCCAGCAGCCAGAAACAGGGGAATGAGCAGTTCTTC,CASSQKQGNEQFF
TRBJ1-5,TRBV10-3,many,TRBD1,TGTGCCATCAGTGGGACAGGAAATAATCAGCCCCAGCATTTT,CAISGTGNNQPQHF
TRBJ2-7,TRBV9,many,TRBD1,TGTGCCAGCAGCGTAGGACAGGGGTCTAACTACGAGCAGTACTTC,CASSVGQGSNYEQYF
TRBJ2-1,TRBV7-9,many,NA,TGTGCCAGCAGCTTAAGTCACAATGAGCAGTTCTTC,CASSLSHNEQFF
TRBJ2-3,TRBV10-3,many,NA,TGTGCCATCAGTGAGGGACGGAGAACAGATACGCAGTATTTT,CAISEGRRTDTQYF
TRBJ1-2,TRBV4-1,many,TRBD1,TGCGCCAGCAGCAAAACGGGACAGAACTATGGCTACACCTTC,CASSKTGQNYGYTF
TRBJ2-6,TRBV4-3,many,TRBD2,TGCGCCAGCAGCCAAGATGGACGGCTAGCGGGAGTTGGTGGGGCCAACGTCCTGACTTTC,CASSQDGRLAGVGGANVLTF
TRBJ1-2,TRBV12-3/TRBV12-4,NA,NA,TGTGCCAGCTCAGGCGGGGGAAACTATGGCTACACCTTC,CASSGGGNYGYTF
TRBJ2-6,TRBV11-2,many,TRBD2,TGTGCCAGCAGGGGCGGGACTAGCGGGAGGTTTGCTGGGGCCAACGTCCTGACTTTC,CASRGGTSGRFAGANVLTF
TRBJ2-3,TRBV28,NA,TRBD2,TGTGCCAGCAGTCCGCCGGGACTAGCGGGAGGGCTATCCACAGATACGCAGTATTTT,CASSPPGLAGGLSTDTQYF
TRBJ1-1,TRBV14,NA,NA,TGTGCCAGCAGTGACGGGGGGAACACTGAAGCTTTCTTT,CASSDGGNTEAFF
TRBJ2-3,TRBV19,many,NA,TGTGCCACGGGAGTAGCGGGCACAGATACGCAGTATTTT,CATGVAGTDTQYF
TRBJ2-7,TRBV14,many,TRBD1,TGTGCCAGCAGCCAAGTAAGGGGTCCGACAGGGGGCCGGGAGCAGTACTTC,CASSQVRGPTGGREQYF
TRBJ1-4,TRBV20-1,many,NA,TGCAGTGCCGATGACCCCAGACAATTAGGGAGAGAAAAACTGTTTTTT,CSADDPRQLGREKLFF
TRBJ2-3,TRBV20-1,NA,TRBD2,TGCAGTGCTAACCCATTTAGCGGGGTGGAAGATACGCAGTATTTT,CSANPFSGVEDTQYF